The sample holds a few counts of the clone carrying this T cell receptor (beta chain). Sequenced by immunoSEQ multiplex PCR; TCRdb stores in-frame clones only, minus some. This repertoire shows around 140,000 clones, approximately 80% found once; its top ten account for 4.8%. The sample originates from a study of blood T cell repertoires in COVID-19. Study background: Samples of COVID-19 (acute and convalescent) were obtained from the United States, Italy and Spain.

This CDR3 has 11 amino acids. CDR1 LGHDT and CDR2 YNNKEL come from the germline V gene (reference sequence). V shed 4 bases and J shed 4 bases, with 5 bases lying between them. Sequenced material: peripheral blood. The clonotype originates from a human donor in a cohort sampled during active COVID-19. V is TRBV3-1 (or the pseudogene TRBV3-2) and J is TRBJ2-7; D ambiguous. The CDR3 sequence: CASSLYYEQYF. The CDR3 DNA reads TGTGCCAGCAGCCTCTATTACGAGCAGTACTTC.